Following are 8 T cell receptor beta chains from one sample sequenced in a study of blood T cell repertoires in COVID-19. The method was immunoSEQ multiplex PCR; TCRdb's version includes in-frame clones alone and lacks a portion of them. The profile covers 26,000 or so clones, with roughly 90% appearing a single time and about 15% taken by the ten largest. Sequenced material: peripheral blood. The receptors derive from a human donor with active COVID-19. The donor label of this sample is uncertain.

The rearrangement uses TRBV6-5 and TRBJ2-2; TRBD1 is a possible D gene (6 bases). The V gene's germline CDR1 is MNHEY and CDR2 SVGAGI. CDR3 length equals 14 residues. Trimming removed 6 bases from V and 0 bases from J, with 8 bases in between. This CDR3 reads CASRRDTNTGELFF. The CDR3 DNA follows: TGTGCCAGCAGGAGGGACACGAACACCGGGGAGCTGTTTTTT.

This clone was found once. The rearrangement uses TRBV9 and TRBJ2-1; possibly TRBD2 for D (5 bases). V was shortened by 0 bases and J by 6 bases, with 13 bases between the two germline ends. CDR1 and CDR2 from the germline V gene are SGDLS and YYNGEE. This CDR3 spans 15 amino acids. The CDR3 is CASSVVVGVGNEQFF. The CDR3 coding sequence is TGTGCCAGCAGCGTAGTGGTGGGAGTGGGCAATGAGCAGTTCTTC. Full variable domain (outside the CDR3, taken from reference TRBV9 and TRBJ2-1): DSGVTQTPKHLITATGQRVTLRCSPRSGDLSVYWYQQSLDQGLQFLIQYYNGEERAKGNILERFSAQQFPDLHSELNLSSLELGDSALYFCASSVVVGVGNEQFFGPGTRLTVL.

This clone has only one observation. The DNA of the CDR3 is TGTGCCAGCAGCTGGGGCCTCAGGATCGGGAACACTGAAGCTTTCTTT. It yields the protein CASSWGLRIGNTEAFF. The chain carries TRBV2 and TRBJ1-1, with D perhaps matching TRBD1 (5 bases). Germline V lookup: CDR1 SNHLY, CDR2 FYNNEI. Trimming took 6 bases from V and 1 from J, leaving 18 bases between them. CDR3 length equals 16 residues.

This clone was detected only once. V gene TRBV30 combines with J gene TRBJ1-5; perhaps TRBD1 as D (6 bases). Trimming shortened V by 2 bases and J by 7 bases, and 15 bases separated the two germline ends. This CDR3 has 14 amino acids. CDR1 is GTSNPN and CDR2 is SVGIG in the germline V gene (reference sequence). The CDR3 coding sequence is TGTGCCTGGAGTTCGAACAGGGCATTGCAGCCCCAGCATTTT. This sequence encodes CAWSSNRALQPQHF.

J is TRBJ2-3 and V is TRBV7-9, with a tentative D call TRBD2 (5 bases). The CDR3 consists of 13 residues. Germline CDR1 reads SEHNR; CDR2 reads FQNEAQ (reference sequence). Trimming removed 5 bases from V and 4 bases from J, with 10 bases in between. In DNA form, the CDR3 reads TGTGCCAGCAGCCTAGGAGGCGCAGATACGCAGTATTTT. It translates to CASSLGGADTQYF.

The rearrangement joins TRBV30 to TRBJ1-2; the match to TRBD1 covers 10 bases. From germline, CDR1 is GTSNPN and CDR2 SVGIG (reference sequence). This CDR3 is 16 amino acids long. J lost 2 bases, V lost 5 bases, and 11 bases had no gene match. The CDR3 reads CAWDEGQGRLNYGYTF. The CDR3 bases are TGTGCCTGGGACGAGGGACAGGGGCGTTTAAACTATGGCTACACCTTC.

The chain recombines TRBV30 with TRBJ2-3; weak D call: TRBD2 (5 bases). Germline CDR1 GTSNPN, CDR2 SVGIG (reference sequence). This CDR3 spans 13 amino acids. Trimming removed 1 base at V and 6 bases at J, with 11 bases between. CDR3 protein: CAWSALPGDTQYF. CDR3 nucleotides: TGTGCCTGGAGTGCCCTTCCGGGGGATACGCAGTATTTT.

The chain carries TRBV10-1 and TRBJ2-3, with 9 bases identical to TRBD2. Losses at the gene ends were 3 bases for V and 3 bases for J; bases not matched to a gene: 28. This CDR3 is 23 amino acids long. CDR1 is WNHNN and CDR2 is SYGVQD in the germline V gene (reference sequence). CDR3 amino acids: CASSENRGPLRGGGAWITDTQYF. The CDR3 bases are TGCGCCAGCAGTGAAAATCGCGGACCCCTCCGGGGCGGGGGGGCCTGGATAACAGATACGCAGTATTTT.